The sequence of this TCR beta chain was determined in a study of response to subunit inactivated influenza vaccine. A word on this clonotype: As yet, its antigen is unknown.

MiXCR, applied by TCRdb to the RT-PCR reads, yields one record per CDR3 protein. This table holds 650,000 to 800,000 distinct CDR3 sequences, approximately 13% found once. General study findings and limits: After each seasonal influenza vaccination, few new T cells are recruited, the authors suggested.

From germline, CDR1 is PRHDT and CDR2 FYEKMQ (reference sequence). The CDR3 has 14 residues. Trimming stripped 3 bases from V and 5 bases from J, with 13 bases between. The TCR was taken from a man in his fifties who received an inactivated influenza vaccine. The specimen was PBMCs from blood, collected around two weeks before vaccination. V gene TRBV13 combines with J gene TRBJ1-2; possible D gene TRBD1, 5 bases. The DNA of the CDR3 is TGTGCCAGCAGCTTGGGGACGGACCCTTATGGCTACACCTTC. Translating gives CASSLGTDPYGYTF.